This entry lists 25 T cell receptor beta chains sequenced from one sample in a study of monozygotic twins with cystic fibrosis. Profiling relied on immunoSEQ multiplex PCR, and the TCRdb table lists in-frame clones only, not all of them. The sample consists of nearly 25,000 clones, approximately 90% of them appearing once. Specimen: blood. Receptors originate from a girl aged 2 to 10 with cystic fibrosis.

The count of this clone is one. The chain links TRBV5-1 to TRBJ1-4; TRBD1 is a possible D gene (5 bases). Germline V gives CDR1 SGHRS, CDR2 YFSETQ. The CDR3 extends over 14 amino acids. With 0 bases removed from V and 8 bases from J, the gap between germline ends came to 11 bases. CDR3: CASSLGRDEEKLFF. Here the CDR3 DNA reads TGCGCCAGCAGCTTGGGCAGGGATGAGGAAAAACTGTTTTTT.

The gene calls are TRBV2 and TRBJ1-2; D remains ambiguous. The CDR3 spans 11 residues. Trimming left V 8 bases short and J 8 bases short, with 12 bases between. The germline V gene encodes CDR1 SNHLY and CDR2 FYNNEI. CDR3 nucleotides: TGTGCCAGCGTTGGATCAGGCGGCTACACCTTC. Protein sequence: CASVGSGGYTF.

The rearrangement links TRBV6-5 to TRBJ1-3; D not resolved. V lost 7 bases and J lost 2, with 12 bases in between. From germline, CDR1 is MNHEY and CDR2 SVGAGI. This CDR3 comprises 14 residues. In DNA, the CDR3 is TGTGCCAGCAAAGTCGCGGGGACTGGAAACACCATATATTTT. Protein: CASKVAGTGNTIYF.

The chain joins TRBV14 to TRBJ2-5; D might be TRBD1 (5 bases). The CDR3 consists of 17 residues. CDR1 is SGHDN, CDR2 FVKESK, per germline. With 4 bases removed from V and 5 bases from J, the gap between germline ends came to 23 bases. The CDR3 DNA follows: TGTGCCAGCAGCCCGTACCCAGGGTTGGGGATTGAGGAGACCCAGTACTTC. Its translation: CASSPYPGLGIEETQYF.

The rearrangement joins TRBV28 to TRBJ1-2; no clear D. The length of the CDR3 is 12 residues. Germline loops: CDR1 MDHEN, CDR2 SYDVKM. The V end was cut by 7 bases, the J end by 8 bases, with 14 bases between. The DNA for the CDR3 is TGTGCCAGCACCTCGGGAGGAGGCGGCTACACCTTC. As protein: CASTSGGGGYTF.

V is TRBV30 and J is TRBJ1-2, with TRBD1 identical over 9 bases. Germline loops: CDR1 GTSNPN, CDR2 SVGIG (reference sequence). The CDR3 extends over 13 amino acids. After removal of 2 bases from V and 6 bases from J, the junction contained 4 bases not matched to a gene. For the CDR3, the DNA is TGTGCCTGGAGTCCGGGACAGGGTAATGGCTACACCTTC. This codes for CAWSPGQGNGYTF.

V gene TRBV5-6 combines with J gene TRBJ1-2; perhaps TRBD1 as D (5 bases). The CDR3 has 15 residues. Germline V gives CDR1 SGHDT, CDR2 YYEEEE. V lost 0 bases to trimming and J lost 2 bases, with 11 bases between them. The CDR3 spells CASSLAPRDNYGYTF. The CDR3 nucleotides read TGTGCCAGCAGCTTGGCCCCCCGGGACAACTATGGCTACACCTTC. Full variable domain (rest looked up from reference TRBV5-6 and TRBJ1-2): DAGVTQSPTHLIKTRGQQVTLRCSPKSGHDTVSWYQQALGQGPQFIFQYYEEEERQRGNFPDRFSGHQFPNYSSELNVNALLLGDSALYLCASSLAPRDNYGYTFGSGTRLTVV.

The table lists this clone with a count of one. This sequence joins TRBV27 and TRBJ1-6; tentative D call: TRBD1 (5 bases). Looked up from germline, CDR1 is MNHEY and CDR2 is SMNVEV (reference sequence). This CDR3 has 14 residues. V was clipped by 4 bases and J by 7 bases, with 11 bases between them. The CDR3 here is CASSSRDPNSPLHF. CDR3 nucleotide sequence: TGTGCCAGCAGTTCGCGGGACCCAAATTCACCCCTCCACTTT.

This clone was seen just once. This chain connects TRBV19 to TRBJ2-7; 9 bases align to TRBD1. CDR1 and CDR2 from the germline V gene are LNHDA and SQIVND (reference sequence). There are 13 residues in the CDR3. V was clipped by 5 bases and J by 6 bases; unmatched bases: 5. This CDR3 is CASSRDRVAEQYF. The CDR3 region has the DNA TGTGCCAGTAGTCGGGACAGGGTTGCCGAGCAGTACTTC.

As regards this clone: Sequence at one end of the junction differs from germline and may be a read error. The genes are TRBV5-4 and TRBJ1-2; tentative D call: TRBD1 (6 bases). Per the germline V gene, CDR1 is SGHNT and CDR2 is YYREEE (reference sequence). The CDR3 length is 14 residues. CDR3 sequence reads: CASSQASGVYGYTF. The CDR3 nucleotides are TGCGCCAGCAGCCAAGCCTCAGGGGTCTATGGCTACACCTTC.

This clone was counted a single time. The CDR3 coding sequence is TGTGCCAGCAGCTTACAATCTGTGTCGTGGCAGTACTTC. This encodes CASSLQSVSWQYF. The genes are TRBV11-2 and TRBJ2-7; D call uncertain. In germline, CDR1 is SGHAT, CDR2 FQNNGV. The CDR3 runs 13 residues. Trimming removed 2 bases at V and 9 bases at J, with 14 bases between. The full variable domain, rest sourced from reference TRBV11-2 and TRBJ2-7, is EAGVAQSPRYKIIEKRQSVAFWCNPISGHATLYWYQQILGQGPKLLIQFQNNGVVDDSQLPKDRFSAERLKGVDSTLKIQPAKLEDSAVYLCASSLQSVSWQYFGPGTRLTVT.

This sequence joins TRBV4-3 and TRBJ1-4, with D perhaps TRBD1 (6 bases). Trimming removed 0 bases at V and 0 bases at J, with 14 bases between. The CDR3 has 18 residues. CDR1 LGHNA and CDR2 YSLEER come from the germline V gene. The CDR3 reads CASSQDGAGEATNEKLFF. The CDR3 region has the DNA TGCGCCAGCAGCCAAGATGGGGCAGGGGAGGCAACTAATGAAAAACTGTTTTTT.

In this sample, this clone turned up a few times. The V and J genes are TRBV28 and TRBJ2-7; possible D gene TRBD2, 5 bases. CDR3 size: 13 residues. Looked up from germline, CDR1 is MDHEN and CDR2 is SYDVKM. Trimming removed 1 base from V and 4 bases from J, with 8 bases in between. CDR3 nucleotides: TGTGCCAGCAGTTTATTTCCGGGGTACGAGCAGTACTTC. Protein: CASSLFPGYEQYF.

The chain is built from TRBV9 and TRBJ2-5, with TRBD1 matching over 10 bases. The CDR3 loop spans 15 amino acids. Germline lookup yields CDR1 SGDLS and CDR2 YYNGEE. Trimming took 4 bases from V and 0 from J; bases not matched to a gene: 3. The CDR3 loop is CASSSGQGNQETQYF. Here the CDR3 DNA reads TGTGCCAGCAGCTCGGGACAGGGGAACCAAGAGACCCAGTACTTC.

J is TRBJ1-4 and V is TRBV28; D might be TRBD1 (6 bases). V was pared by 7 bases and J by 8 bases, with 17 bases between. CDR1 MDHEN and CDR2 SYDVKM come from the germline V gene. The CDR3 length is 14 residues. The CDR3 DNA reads TGTGCCAGCACCTCGTGGGGGGCCGACGAAAAACTGTTTTTT. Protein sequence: CASTSWGADEKLFF.

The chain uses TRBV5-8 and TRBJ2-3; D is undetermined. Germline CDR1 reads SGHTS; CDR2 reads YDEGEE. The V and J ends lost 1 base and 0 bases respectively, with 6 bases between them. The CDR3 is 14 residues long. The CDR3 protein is CASSLPGSTDTQYF. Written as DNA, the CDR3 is TGTGCCAGCAGCTTGCCTGGGAGCACAGATACGCAGTATTTT.

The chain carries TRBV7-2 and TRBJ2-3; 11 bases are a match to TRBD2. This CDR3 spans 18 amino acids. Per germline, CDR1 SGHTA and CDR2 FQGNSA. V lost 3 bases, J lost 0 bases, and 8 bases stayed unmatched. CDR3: CASSLNVLAGGSTDTQYF. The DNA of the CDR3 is TGTGCCAGCAGCTTGAACGTGCTAGCGGGGGGAAGCACAGATACGCAGTATTTT.

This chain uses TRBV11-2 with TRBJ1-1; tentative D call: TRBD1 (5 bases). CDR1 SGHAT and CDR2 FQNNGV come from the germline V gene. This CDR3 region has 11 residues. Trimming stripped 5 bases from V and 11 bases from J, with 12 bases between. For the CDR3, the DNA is TGTGCCAGCAGCCACGGGACTAATGCTTTCTTT. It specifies CASSHGTNAFF.

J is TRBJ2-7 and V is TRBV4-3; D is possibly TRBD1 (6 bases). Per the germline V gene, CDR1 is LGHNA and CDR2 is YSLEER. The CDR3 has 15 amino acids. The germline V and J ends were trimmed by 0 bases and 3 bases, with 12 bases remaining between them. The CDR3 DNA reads TGCGCCAGCAGCCAAGATCGTTGGGACAACTACGAGCAGTACTTC. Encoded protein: CASSQDRWDNYEQYF.

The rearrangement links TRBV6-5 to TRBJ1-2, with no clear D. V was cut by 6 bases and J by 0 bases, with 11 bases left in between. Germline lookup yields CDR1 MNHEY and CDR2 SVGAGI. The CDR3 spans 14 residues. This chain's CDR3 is CASSLRASNYGYTF. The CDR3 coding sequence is TGTGCCAGCAGCCTGCGGGCCTCTAACTATGGCTACACCTTC.

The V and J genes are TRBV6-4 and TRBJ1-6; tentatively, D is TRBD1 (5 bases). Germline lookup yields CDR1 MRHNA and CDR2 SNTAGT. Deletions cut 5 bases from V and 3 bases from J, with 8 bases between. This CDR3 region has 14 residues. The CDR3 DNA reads TGTGCCAGCAGTACAGGTTTCTATAATTCACCCCTCCACTTT. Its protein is CASSTGFYNSPLHF.

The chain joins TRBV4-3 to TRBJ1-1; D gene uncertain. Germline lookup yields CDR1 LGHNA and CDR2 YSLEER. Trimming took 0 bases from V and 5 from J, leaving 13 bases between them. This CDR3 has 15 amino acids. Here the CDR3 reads CASSQDSVVRTEAFF. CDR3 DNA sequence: TGCGCCAGCAGCCAAGATTCCGTTGTCAGGACTGAAGCTTTCTTT.

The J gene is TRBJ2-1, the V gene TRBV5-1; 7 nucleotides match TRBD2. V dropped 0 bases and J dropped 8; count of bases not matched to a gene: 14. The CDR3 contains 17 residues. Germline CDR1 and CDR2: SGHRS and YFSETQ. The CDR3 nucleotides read TGCGCCAGCAGCTTGGAAATTAGCGGGCCCAATGAGGATGAGCAGTTCTTC. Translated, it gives CASSLEISGPNEDEQFF.

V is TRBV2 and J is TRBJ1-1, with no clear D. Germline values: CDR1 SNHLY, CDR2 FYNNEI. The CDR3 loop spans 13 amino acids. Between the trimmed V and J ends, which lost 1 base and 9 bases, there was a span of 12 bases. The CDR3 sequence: CASSEVGQHQAFF. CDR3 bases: TGTGCCAGCAGTGAAGTTGGGCAGCACCAAGCTTTCTTT.

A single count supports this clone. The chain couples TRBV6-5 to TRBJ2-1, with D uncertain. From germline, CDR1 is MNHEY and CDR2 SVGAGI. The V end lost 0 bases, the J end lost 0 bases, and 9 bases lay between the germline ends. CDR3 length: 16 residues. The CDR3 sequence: CASSYSYGSSYNEQFF. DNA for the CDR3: TGTGCCAGCAGTTACTCCTACGGTAGCTCCTACAATGAGCAGTTCTTC.